These 25 T cell receptor beta chains were all obtained from the same sample, sequenced in a study of monozygotic twins with inflammatory bowel disease. TCRdb derives one entry per CDR3 protein from the 5' RACE reads, leaving out DNA. The sample totals about 150,000 distinct CDR3 sequences. The material sequenced was blood. These receptors were collected from a human donor with ulcerative colitis or Crohn's disease, or a healthy co-twin of an affected twin (not recorded which).

This chain connects TRBV7-6 to TRBJ2-7; TCRdb's D gene call, TRBD2, goes unchecked for lack of DNA. Looked up from germline, CDR1 is SGHVS and CDR2 is FNYEAQ. The CDR3 contains 16 residues. The CDR3 sequence: CASSPLAGSGSYEQYF.

V gene TRBV19 combines with J gene TRBJ1-5; the D gene TCRdb calls, TRBD1, cannot be checked with no DNA. Germline V gene data show CDR1 as LNHDA and CDR2 as SQIVND (reference sequence). This CDR3 spans 14 amino acids. CDR3 sequence reads: CASSADRGWQPQHF.

The chain couples TRBV6-2 or TRBV6-3 to TRBJ2-4. The CDR3 covers 15 residues. The germline V gene encodes CDR1 MNHEY and CDR2 SVGEGT. CDR3 region: CASSSLWLAKNIQYF.

The rearrangement uses TRBV3-1 and TRBJ2-3. Germline lookup yields CDR1 LGHDT and CDR2 YNNKEL (reference sequence). This CDR3 has 11 residues. The CDR3 here is CASSHTDTQYF.

This chain uses TRBV18 with TRBJ2-1; with no DNA, the TCRdb D assignment of TRBD1 cannot be verified. Germline CDR1 is KGHSH and CDR2 is LQKENI. The CDR3 has 14 residues. The chain's CDR3 is CASSPGTGENEQFF. Variable domain in full (rest from reference TRBV18 and TRBJ2-1): NAGVMQNPRHLVRRRGQEARLRCSPMKGHSHVYWYRQLPEEGLKFMVYLQKENIIDESGMPKERFSAEFPKEGPSILRIQQVVRGDSAAYFCASSPGTGENEQFFGPGTRLTVL.

V gene TRBV20-1 combines with J gene TRBJ1-4. This CDR3 has 14 amino acids. Germline loops: CDR1 DFQATT, CDR2 SNEGSKA (reference sequence). The CDR3: CSARVMETNEKLFF.

The chain employs TRBV5-1 and TRBJ2-2; with no DNA, the TCRdb D assignment of TRBD2 cannot be verified. The CDR3 has 14 residues. Germline CDR1 and CDR2: SGHRS and YFSETQ. CDR3 protein: CASSGDLDTGELFF.

V is TRBV28 and J is TRBJ2-3; TCRdb's assignment of TRBD2 cannot be checked, as there is no DNA. Germline V gene sequence: CDR1 MDHEN, CDR2 SYDVKM. This CDR3 contains 19 residues. The CDR3 loop reads CASSQGLAGSFLSTDTQYF.

V and J are TRBV12-3 or TRBV12-4 and TRBJ2-5. The CDR3 consists of 14 residues. CDR3 residues: CASSFSAGSKAQYF.

This chain uses TRBV30 with TRBJ2-1; TCRdb selects TRBD2, and the lack of DNA leaves this call unchecked. CDR3 size: 13 residues. Germline-derived CDR1 and CDR2 are GTSNPN and SVGIG (reference sequence). The CDR3 protein is CAWNRALYNEQFF.

The chain has TRBV20-1 and TRBJ1-1. Germline V gene data show CDR1 as DFQATT and CDR2 as SNEGSKA (reference sequence). The CDR3 has 14 residues. This chain's CDR3 is CSARAGRANTEAFF.

V and J are TRBV4-3 and TRBJ2-1; with no DNA, the TCRdb D assignment of TRBD2 cannot be verified. Germline V gene sequence: CDR1 LGHNA, CDR2 YSLEER. The CDR3 extends over 14 amino acids. The CDR3 spells CASSQDDYAIEQFF.

This chain uses TRBV5-1 with TRBJ2-3; TCRdb indicates TRBD1, and absent DNA this call remains unverified. Germline loops: CDR1 SGHRS, CDR2 YFSETQ. The CDR3 totals 16 residues. The CDR3 spells CASSTADRLDGDTQYF.

The chain employs TRBV7-2 and TRBJ2-1; TCRdb proposes TRBD1, but this gene call is untestable without DNA. In germline, CDR1 is SGHTA, CDR2 FQGNSA. The CDR3 runs to 16 residues. CDR3 sequence reads: CASSSSGGFSYNEQFF.

This chain uses TRBV20-1 with TRBJ2-1. Looked up from germline, CDR1 is DFQATT and CDR2 is SNEGSKA (reference sequence). The CDR3 is 14 residues long. The CDR3 protein is CSAKDSTVYNEQFF.

This chain connects TRBV5-6 to TRBJ2-3; TCRdb calls TRBD2, which cannot be checked without DNA. There are 16 residues in the CDR3. The germline CDR1 and CDR2 sequences are SGHDT and YYEEEE. CDR3 in amino acids: CASSQLAGHSTDTQYF. The complete variable domain, with remaining parts taken from reference TRBV5-6 and TRBJ2-3, reads DAGVTQSPTHLIKTRGQQVTLRCSPKSGHDTVSWYQQALGQGPQFIFQYYEEEERQRGNFPDRFSGHQFPNYSSELNVNALLLGDSALYLCASSQLAGHSTDTQYFGPGTRLTVL.

J is TRBJ2-1 and V is TRBV19; TCRdb proposes TRBD2, but this gene call is untestable without DNA. This CDR3 contains 19 residues. Germline loops: CDR1 LNHDA, CDR2 SQIVND (reference sequence). The CDR3 reads CASSIGELAGGWNDNEQFF.

The chain combines TRBV12-3 or TRBV12-4 with TRBJ1-2; TCRdb lists TRBD1, though no DNA is available to test this call. The CDR3 totals 13 residues. Here the CDR3 reads CASNARGRRGYTF.

Here the CDR3 reads CASRGVGKNTEAFF. J is TRBJ1-1 and V is TRBV10-2. The CDR3 has 14 residues. Germline V gene sequence: CDR1 WSHSY, CDR2 SAAADI.

This chain joins TRBV20-1 and TRBJ2-7; TCRdb selects TRBD1, and the lack of DNA leaves this call unchecked. Germline V CDR1 and CDR2: DFQATT, SNEGSKA (reference sequence). The CDR3 is 12 residues long. CDR3 sequence: CSASGGIYEQYF.

This chain links TRBV15 with TRBJ2-3; as DNA is missing, the TRBD2 call by TCRdb cannot be tested. Per germline, CDR1 LNHNV and CDR2 YYDKDF (reference sequence). The CDR3 spans 15 residues. The chain's CDR3 is CATSRDMRSPDTQYF.

The chain carries TRBV9 and TRBJ2-1; the D call from TCRdb, TRBD2, cannot be confirmed without DNA. This CDR3 comprises 15 residues. In germline, CDR1 is SGDLS, CDR2 YYNGEE. CDR3 sequence reads: CASSVTGLSYNEQFF.

The chain is built from TRBV25-1 and TRBJ1-5; TCRdb names TRBD1, which stays unverified in the absence of DNA. CDR3 size: 14 residues. Germline V lookup: CDR1 MGHDK, CDR2 SYGVNS. The CDR3 reads CASSDLDRAQPQHF.

The genes are TRBV7-9 and TRBJ2-1; absent DNA, TCRdb's TRBD1 call cannot be checked. The CDR3 sequence is 15 residues long. Germline CDR1 is SEHNR and CDR2 is FQNEAQ (reference sequence). The CDR3 here is CASSLGSQGYNEQFF.

J is TRBJ2-7 and V is TRBV9; TCRdb returns TRBD2, unconfirmable since there is no DNA. The CDR3 has 15 amino acids. Germline-derived CDR1 and CDR2 are SGDLS and YYNGEE. CDR3 sequence reads: CASSVGPSGRGEQYF.